A selection of T cell receptor beta chains follows, all from one sample in a study of OX40 agonist ivuxolimab in advanced cancers. The assay was immunoSEQ multiplex PCR, and TCRdb's table has in-frame clones only and misses some. The data show more than 75,000 clones, about 81% seen once. The material was CD4+ or CD8+ T cells sorted from blood, obtained in a trial of the OX40 agonist ivuxolimab. These receptors were obtained from an adult with an advanced solid tumor such as melanoma, head and neck, liver or kidney cancer. CDR3s include the opening cysteine and the closing phenylalanine or tryptophan. D genes are given only for firm matches. A row's size may be missing; if present it is once, few, many or a size class.

d_call: -; clone_size: few; j_call: TRBJ1-2; v_call: TRBV6-6; cdr3_aa: CASSFQGIGYTF; cdr3_nt: TGTGCCAGCAGTTTCCAGGGGATCGGCTACACCTTC
d_call: -; clone_size: -; j_call: TRBJ1-4; v_call: TRBV28; cdr3_aa: CASSSGVFNEKLFF; cdr3_nt: TGTGCCAGCAGCTCAGGGGTTTTTAATGAAAAACTGTTTTTT
d_call: -; clone_size: -; j_call: TRBJ1-2; v_call: TRBV7-2; cdr3_aa: CASSPPGLQGYTF; cdr3_nt: TGTGCCAGCAGCCCCCCCGGGTTGCAGGGCTACACCTTC
d_call: -; clone_size: -; j_call: TRBJ2-1; v_call: TRBV5-1; cdr3_aa: CASSSAGSGYNEQFF; cdr3_nt: TGCGCCAGCAGCTCTGCAGGGTCCGGTTACAATGAGCAGTTCTTC
d_call: TRBD2; clone_size: -; j_call: TRBJ2-5; v_call: TRBV9; cdr3_aa: CASSVAPTSETQYF; cdr3_nt: TGTGCCAGCAGCGTAGCTCCGACTAGCGAGACCCAGTACTTC
d_call: -; clone_size: few; j_call: TRBJ1-5; v_call: TRBV6-1; cdr3_aa: CASMGFSSNQPQHF; cdr3_nt: TGTGCCAGCATGGGTTTCTCTAGCAATCAGCCCCAGCATTTT
d_call: -; clone_size: few; j_call: TRBJ1-4; v_call: TRBV11-2; cdr3_aa: CASSLVRGWRGGVQEKLFF; cdr3_nt: TGTGCCAGCAGCTTAGTCCGTGGTTGGCGGGGGGGCGTACAAGAAAAACTGTTTTTT
d_call: TRBD1; clone_size: once; j_call: TRBJ1-6; v_call: TRBV7-9; cdr3_aa: CASSTSTGGGYNSPLHF; cdr3_nt: TGTGCCAGCAGCACATCGACAGGGGGAGGATATAATTCACCCCTCCACTTT
d_call: -; clone_size: -; j_call: TRBJ1-1; v_call: TRBV5-4; cdr3_aa: CASSPTRGQGAFF; cdr3_nt: TGTGCCAGCAGCCCAACTAGGGGACAAGGAGCTTTCTTT
d_call: -; clone_size: -; j_call: TRBJ1-2; v_call: TRBV19; cdr3_aa: CASSPHSWGYTF; cdr3_nt: TGTGCCAGTAGTCCCCACTCCTGGGGCTACACCTTC
d_call: TRBD1; clone_size: -; j_call: TRBJ2-3; v_call: TRBV9; cdr3_aa: CASTRTGAGTDTQYF; cdr3_nt: TGTGCCAGCACCCGGACAGGGGCAGGCACAGATACGCAGTATTTT
d_call: -; clone_size: few; j_call: TRBJ1-2; v_call: TRBV13; cdr3_aa: CASSLGGVKGYTF; cdr3_nt: TGTGCCAGCAGCTTAGGAGGGGTGAAAGGCTACACCTTC
d_call: TRBD1; clone_size: -; j_call: TRBJ1-4; v_call: TRBV18; cdr3_aa: CASSPRQGAGEKLFF; cdr3_nt: TGTGCCAGCTCACCTAGACAGGGGGCAGGTGAAAAACTGTTTTTT
d_call: -; clone_size: -; j_call: TRBJ2-2; v_call: TRBV27; cdr3_aa: CASSLGQINTGELFF; cdr3_nt: TGTGCCAGCAGTTTAGGTCAGATCAACACCGGGGAGCTGTTTTTT
d_call: -; clone_size: -; j_call: TRBJ2-1; v_call: TRBV28; cdr3_aa: CASTLHGGGSLDEQFF; cdr3_nt: TGTGCCAGCACCCTTCACGGGGGCGGGAGTCTGGATGAGCAGTTCTTC
d_call: -; clone_size: few; j_call: TRBJ2-5; v_call: TRBV6-6; cdr3_aa: CASSFSPEQGTQYF; cdr3_nt: TGTGCCAGCAGTTTCTCGCCGGAACAGGGGACCCAGTACTTC
d_call: TRBD2; clone_size: -; j_call: TRBJ2-1; v_call: TRBV28; cdr3_aa: CASSLMSGGTREEQFF; cdr3_nt: TGTGCCAGCAGTTTAATGAGCGGGGGGACCCGGGAAGAGCAGTTCTTC
d_call: TRBD1; clone_size: -; j_call: TRBJ1-2; v_call: TRBV29-1; cdr3_aa: CSVAPGGGGYTF; cdr3_nt: TGCAGCGTTGCCCCAGGGGGCGGCGGCTACACCTTC
d_call: -; clone_size: -; j_call: TRBJ2-1; v_call: TRBV9; cdr3_aa: CASSAQMGEQFF; cdr3_nt: TGTGCCAGCAGCGCCCAAATGGGTGAGCAGTTCTTC
d_call: -; clone_size: -; j_call: TRBJ2-4; v_call: TRBV19; cdr3_aa: CASDSGSAKNIQYF; cdr3_nt: TGTGCCAGTGATAGCGGATCAGCCAAAAACATTCAGTACTTC
d_call: -; clone_size: -; j_call: TRBJ2-5; v_call: TRBV29-1; cdr3_aa: CSALGGETQYF; cdr3_nt: TGCAGCGCCCTTGGGGGGGAGACCCAGTACTTC
d_call: TRBD1; clone_size: -; j_call: TRBJ1-2; v_call: TRBV28; cdr3_aa: CASSSPGQVNGRYTF; cdr3_nt: TGTGCCAGCAGTTCTCCGGGACAGGTGAATGGGAGGTACACCTTC
d_call: TRBD2; clone_size: -; j_call: TRBJ2-7; v_call: TRBV7-9; cdr3_aa: CASSYSGLAGEQYF; cdr3_nt: TGTGCCAGCAGTTATTCGGGACTAGCGGGCGAGCAGTACTTC
d_call: TRBD1; clone_size: -; j_call: TRBJ1-2; v_call: TRBV29-1; cdr3_aa: CSAGTGGANYGYTF; cdr3_nt: TGCAGCGCCGGGACAGGGGGAGCTAACTATGGCTACACCTTC
d_call: TRBD1; clone_size: -; j_call: TRBJ2-1; v_call: TRBV28; cdr3_aa: CASSLKRTGSYNEQFF; cdr3_nt: TGTGCCAGCAGTTTAAAAAGGACAGGGTCCTACAATGAGCAGTTCTTC
d_call: -; clone_size: -; j_call: TRBJ2-3; v_call: TRBV5-1; cdr3_aa: CASSLASQPSSTDTQYF; cdr3_nt: TGCGCCAGCAGCTTGGCGAGTCAGCCCTCTAGCACAGATACGCAGTATTTT
d_call: -; clone_size: -; j_call: TRBJ2-7; v_call: TRBV30; cdr3_aa: CAWSAQSGTPTADYEQYF; cdr3_nt: TGTGCCTGGAGTGCACAATCCGGGACACCCACTGCGGACTACGAGCAGTACTTC
d_call: TRBD2; clone_size: -; j_call: TRBJ2-7; v_call: TRBV2; cdr3_aa: CASRGPTSGSYEQYF; cdr3_nt: TGTGCCAGCAGGGGCCCAACTAGCGGGAGTTACGAGCAGTACTTC
d_call: -; clone_size: once; j_call: TRBJ2-2; v_call: TRBV25-1; cdr3_aa: CAIDANTGELFF; cdr3_nt: TGTGCCATAGATGCGAACACCGGGGAGCTGTTTTTT